The clone carrying this TCR beta chain is medium-sized (0.01 to 0.1%). The antigen is unknown. The data are from a study of prognosis after radiotherapy for stage I lung cancer. Study overall: Several patients receiving radiotherapy then developed distant metastases (median around 7 months), with around 15 showing no significant progression. Study-wide results and limits: The study left the tumor specificity of the expanded TCR clones undetermined. Once stereotactic body radiation therapy had been given, unique TCR clone counts fell, with a median of approximately 10,000 versus 7,000.

Germline assignment: CDR1 SGHNT and CDR2 YENEEA. V was cut by 0 bases and J by 6 bases, with 21 bases left in between. The CDR3 runs to 17 residues. TCR beta CDR3 was amplified from genomic DNA by two-round multiplex PCR. Primers specific to each TRBV and TRBJ gene were used in first-round PCR. From the multiplex PCR reads, TCRdb called clonotypes with MiXCR, one entry per CDR3 protein. The sample shows roughly 13,000 distinct CDR3 sequences, 50% to 70% of them seen only once. This sample comprised PBMCs, obtained before or after stereotactic body radiation therapy (not recorded which). This clonotype was obtained from a donor aged 50 or older with non-small cell lung cancer. The gene calls are TRBV11-3 and TRBJ2-7; D possibly matches TRBD1 or TRBD2 (6 bases each). The CDR3 sequence is CASSLDLGGTGASEQYF. CDR3 bases: TGTGCCAGCAGCTTAGATCTAGGGGGGACTGGGGCTTCCGAGCAGTACTTC. The variable domain in full, with the rest retrieved from reference TRBV11-3 and TRBJ2-7, is EAGVVQSPRYKIIEKKQPVAFWCNPISGHNTLYWYLQNLGQGPELLIRYENEEAVDDSQLPKDRFSAERLKGVDSTLKIQPAELGDSAVYLCASSLDLGGTGASEQYFGPGTRLTVT.